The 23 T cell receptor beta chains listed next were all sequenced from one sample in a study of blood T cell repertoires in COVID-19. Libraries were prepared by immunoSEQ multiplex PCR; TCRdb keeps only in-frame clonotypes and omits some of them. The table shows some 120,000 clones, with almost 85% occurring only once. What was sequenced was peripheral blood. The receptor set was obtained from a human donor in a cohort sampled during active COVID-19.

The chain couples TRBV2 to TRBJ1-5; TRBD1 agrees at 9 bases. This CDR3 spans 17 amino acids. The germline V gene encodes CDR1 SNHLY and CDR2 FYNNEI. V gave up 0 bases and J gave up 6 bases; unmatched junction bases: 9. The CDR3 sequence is CASSEAGTGTVGQPQHF. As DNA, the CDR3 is TGTGCCAGCAGTGAAGCGGGGACAGGGACAGTGGGTCAGCCCCAGCATTTT.

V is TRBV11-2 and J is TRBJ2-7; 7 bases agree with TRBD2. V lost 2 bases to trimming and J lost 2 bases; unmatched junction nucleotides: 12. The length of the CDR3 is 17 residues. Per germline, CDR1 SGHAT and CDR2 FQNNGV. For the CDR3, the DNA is TGTGCCAGCAGCTTAAACCCTTCGGCGGGGGAAGCCTACGAGCAGTACTTC. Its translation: CASSLNPSAGEAYEQYF. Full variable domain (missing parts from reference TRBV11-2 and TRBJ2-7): EAGVAQSPRYKIIEKRQSVAFWCNPISGHATLYWYQQILGQGPKLLIQFQNNGVVDDSQLPKDRFSAERLKGVDSTLKIQPAKLEDSAVYLCASSLNPSAGEAYEQYFGPGTRLTVT.

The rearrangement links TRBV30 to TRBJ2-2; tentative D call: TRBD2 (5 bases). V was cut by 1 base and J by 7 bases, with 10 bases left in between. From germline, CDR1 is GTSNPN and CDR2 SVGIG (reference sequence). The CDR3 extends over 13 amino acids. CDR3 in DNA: TGTGCCTGGAGTGCTAGCTGGGGCGGGGAGCTGTTTTTT. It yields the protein CAWSASWGGELFF. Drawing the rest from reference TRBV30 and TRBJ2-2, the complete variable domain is SQTIHQWPATLVQPVGSPLSLECTVEGTSNPNLYWYRQAAGRGLQLLFYSVGIGQISSEVPQNLSASRPQDRQFILSSKKLLLSDSGFYLCAWSASWGGELFFGEGSRLTVL.

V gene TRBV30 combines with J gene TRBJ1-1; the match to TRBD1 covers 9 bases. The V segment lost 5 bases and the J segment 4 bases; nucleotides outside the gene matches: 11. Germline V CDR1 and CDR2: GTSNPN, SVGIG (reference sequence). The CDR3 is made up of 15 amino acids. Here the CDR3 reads CAWGAWDRESTEAFF. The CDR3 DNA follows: TGTGCCTGGGGGGCCTGGGACAGGGAGTCCACTGAAGCTTTCTTT.

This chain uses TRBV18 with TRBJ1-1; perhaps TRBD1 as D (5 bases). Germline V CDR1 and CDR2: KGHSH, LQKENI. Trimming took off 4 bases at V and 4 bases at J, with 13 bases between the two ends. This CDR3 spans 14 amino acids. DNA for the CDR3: TGTGCCAGCTCACTGGAGGGGCCGTCCACTGAAGCTTTCTTT. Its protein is CASSLEGPSTEAFF.

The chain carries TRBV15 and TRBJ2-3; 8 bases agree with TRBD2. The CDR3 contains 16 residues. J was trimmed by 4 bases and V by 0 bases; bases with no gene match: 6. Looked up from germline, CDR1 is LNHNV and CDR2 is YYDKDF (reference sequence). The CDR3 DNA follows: TGTGCCACCAGCAGAGATCCGGGGGGGCGCTCAGATACGCAGTATTTT. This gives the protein CATSRDPGGRSDTQYF.

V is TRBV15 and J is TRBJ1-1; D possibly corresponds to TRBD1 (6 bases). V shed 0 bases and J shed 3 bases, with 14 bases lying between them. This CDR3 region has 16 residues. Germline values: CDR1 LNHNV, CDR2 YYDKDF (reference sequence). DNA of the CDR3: TGTGCCACCAGCAGAGATCCCAGGGGAGGGTACACTGAAGCTTTCTTT. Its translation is CATSRDPRGGYTEAFF.

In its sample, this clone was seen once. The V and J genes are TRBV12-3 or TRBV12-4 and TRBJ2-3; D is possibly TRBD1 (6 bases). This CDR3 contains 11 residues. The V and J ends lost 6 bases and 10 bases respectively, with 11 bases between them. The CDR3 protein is CASRLGGPQYF. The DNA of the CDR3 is TGTGCCAGCAGACTAGGGGGTCCGCAGTATTTT.

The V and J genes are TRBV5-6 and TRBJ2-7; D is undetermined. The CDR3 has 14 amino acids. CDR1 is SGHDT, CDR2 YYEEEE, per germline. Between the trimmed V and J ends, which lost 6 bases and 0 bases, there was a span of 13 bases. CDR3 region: CASTRPTGSYEQYF. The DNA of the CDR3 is TGTGCCAGCACCCGTCCCACGGGCTCCTACGAGCAGTACTTC.

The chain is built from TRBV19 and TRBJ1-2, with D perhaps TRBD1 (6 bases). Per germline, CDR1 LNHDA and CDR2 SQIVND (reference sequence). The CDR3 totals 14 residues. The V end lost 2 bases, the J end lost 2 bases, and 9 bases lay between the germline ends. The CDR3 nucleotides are TGTGCCAGTAGTATATCCCAGGGGAACTATGGCTACACCTTC. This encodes CASSISQGNYGYTF.

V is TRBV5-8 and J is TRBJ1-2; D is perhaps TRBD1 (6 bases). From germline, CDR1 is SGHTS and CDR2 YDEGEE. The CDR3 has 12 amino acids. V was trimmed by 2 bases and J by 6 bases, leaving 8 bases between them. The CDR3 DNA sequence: TGTGCCAGCAGCTTAGGGGGAGATGGCTACACCTTC. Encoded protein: CASSLGGDGYTF.

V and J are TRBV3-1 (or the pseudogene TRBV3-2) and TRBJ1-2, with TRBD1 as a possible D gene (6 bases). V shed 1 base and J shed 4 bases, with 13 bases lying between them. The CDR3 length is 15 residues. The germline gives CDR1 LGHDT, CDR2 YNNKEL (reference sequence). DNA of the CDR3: TGTGCCAGCAGCCAAGGCGGGGGGCAGGGCTATGGCTACACCTTC. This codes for CASSQGGGQGYGYTF.

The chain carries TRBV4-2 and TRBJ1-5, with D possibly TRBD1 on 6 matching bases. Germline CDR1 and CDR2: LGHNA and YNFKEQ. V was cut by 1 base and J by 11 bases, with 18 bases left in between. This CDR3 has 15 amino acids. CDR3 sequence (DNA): TGTGCCAGCAGCCAAGTTGGGACATCCTCAGGGGCCCAGCATTTT. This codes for CASSQVGTSSGAQHF.

CDR3: CASRGVGVGSYEQYF. DNA of the CDR3: TGTGCCAGCAGGGGTGTAGGGGTCGGTTCCTACGAGCAGTACTTC. The chain joins TRBV6-5 to TRBJ2-7; D may be TRBD1 (5 bases). The length of the CDR3 is 15 residues. The V gene's germline CDR1 is MNHEY and CDR2 SVGAGI. V was trimmed by 6 bases and J by 1 base, leaving 16 bases between them.

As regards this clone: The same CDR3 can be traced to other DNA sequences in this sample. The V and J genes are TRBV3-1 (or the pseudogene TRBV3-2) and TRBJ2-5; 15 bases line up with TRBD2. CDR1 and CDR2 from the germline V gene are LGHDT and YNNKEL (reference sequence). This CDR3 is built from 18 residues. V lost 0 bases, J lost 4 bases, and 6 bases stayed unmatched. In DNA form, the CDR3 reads TGTGCCAGCAGCCAAGACGGACTAGCGGGGGGGCCGAGAGAGACCCAGTACTTC. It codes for CASSQDGLAGGPRETQYF.

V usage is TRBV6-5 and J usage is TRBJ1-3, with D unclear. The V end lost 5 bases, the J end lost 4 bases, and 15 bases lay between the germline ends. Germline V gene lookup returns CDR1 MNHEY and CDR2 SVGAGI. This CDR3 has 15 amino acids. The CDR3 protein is CASSHYTTKGNTIYF. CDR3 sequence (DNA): TGTGCCAGCAGTCACTACACAACTAAGGGAAACACCATATATTTT.

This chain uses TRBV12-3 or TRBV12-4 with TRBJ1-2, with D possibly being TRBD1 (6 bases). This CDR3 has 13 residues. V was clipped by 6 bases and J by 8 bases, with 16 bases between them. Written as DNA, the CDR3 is TGTGCCAGCAGACCCACTACAGGGATGGGCTACACCTTC. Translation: CASRPTTGMGYTF.

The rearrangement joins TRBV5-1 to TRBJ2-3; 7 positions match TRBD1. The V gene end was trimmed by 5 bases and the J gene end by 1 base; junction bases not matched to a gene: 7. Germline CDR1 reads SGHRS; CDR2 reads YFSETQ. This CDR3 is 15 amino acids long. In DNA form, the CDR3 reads TGCGCCAGCAGGCAAACAGGGGTTGGCACAGATACGCAGTATTTT. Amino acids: CASRQTGVGTDTQYF.

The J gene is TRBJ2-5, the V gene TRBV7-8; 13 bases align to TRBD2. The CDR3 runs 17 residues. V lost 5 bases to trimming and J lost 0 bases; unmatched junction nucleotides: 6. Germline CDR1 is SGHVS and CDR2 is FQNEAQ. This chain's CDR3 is CASSTMTSGGYQETQYF. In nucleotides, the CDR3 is TGTGCCAGCAGCACTATGACTAGCGGGGGGTACCAAGAGACCCAGTACTTC.

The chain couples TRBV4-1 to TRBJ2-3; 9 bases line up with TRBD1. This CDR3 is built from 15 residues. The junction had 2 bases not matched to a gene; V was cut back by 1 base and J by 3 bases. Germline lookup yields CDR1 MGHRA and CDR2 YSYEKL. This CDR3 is CASSQGQGGTDTQYF. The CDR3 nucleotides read TGCGCCAGCAGCCAAGGACAGGGGGGGACAGATACGCAGTATTTT.

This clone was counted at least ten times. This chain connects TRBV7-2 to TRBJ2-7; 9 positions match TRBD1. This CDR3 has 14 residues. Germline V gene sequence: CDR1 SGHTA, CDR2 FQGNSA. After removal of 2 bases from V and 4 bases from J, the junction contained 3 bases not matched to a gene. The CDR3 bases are TGTGCCAGCAGCTTAAACAGGGGGCCTTACGAGCAGTACTTC. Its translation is CASSLNRGPYEQYF.

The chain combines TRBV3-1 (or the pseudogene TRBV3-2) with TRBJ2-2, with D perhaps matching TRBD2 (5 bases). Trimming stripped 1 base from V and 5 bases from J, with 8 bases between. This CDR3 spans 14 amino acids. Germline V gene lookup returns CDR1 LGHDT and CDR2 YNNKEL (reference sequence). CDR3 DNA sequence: TGTGCCAGCAGCCAAGTCGGGAAGACCGGGGAGCTGTTTTTT. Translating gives CASSQVGKTGELFF.

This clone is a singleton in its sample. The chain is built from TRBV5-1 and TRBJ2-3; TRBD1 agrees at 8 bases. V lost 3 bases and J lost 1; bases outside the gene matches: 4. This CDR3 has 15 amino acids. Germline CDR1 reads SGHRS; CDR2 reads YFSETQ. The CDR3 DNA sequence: TGCGCCAGCAGCTCTCAGGGACAGGGCACAGATACGCAGTATTTT. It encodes CASSSQGQGTDTQYF.